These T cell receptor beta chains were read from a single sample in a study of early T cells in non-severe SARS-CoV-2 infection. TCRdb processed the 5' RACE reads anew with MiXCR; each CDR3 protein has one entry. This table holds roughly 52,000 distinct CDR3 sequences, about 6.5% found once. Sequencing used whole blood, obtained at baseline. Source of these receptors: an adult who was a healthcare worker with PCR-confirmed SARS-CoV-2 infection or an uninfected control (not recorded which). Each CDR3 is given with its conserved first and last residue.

CDR3 protein: CSARLQTEEQYF
V gene: TRBV20-1
CDR3 length: 12

CDR3 protein: CASSGTTSASADF
V gene: TRBV7-9
CDR3 length: 13

CDR3 protein: CASRPGLAGVTTQYF
V gene: TRBV6-5
CDR3 length: 15

CDR3 protein: CASPSLAGLSYEQYF
V gene: TRBV3-1
CDR3 length: 15

CDR3 protein: CASSSGGTQPQHF
V gene: TRBV7-6
CDR3 length: 13

CDR3 protein: CASRLTGGYYNEQFF
V gene: TRBV27
CDR3 length: 15

CDR3 protein: CASSQELQVGTEAFF
V gene: TRBV3-1
CDR3 length: 15

CDR3 protein: CASSQEATVMTYEQYF
V gene: TRBV4-2
CDR3 length: 16

CDR3 protein: CASTGGGGPTDTQYF
V gene: TRBV25-1
CDR3 length: 15

CDR3 protein: CASSLRRSGSTDTQYF
V gene: TRBV5-4
CDR3 length: 16

CDR3 protein: CASSPEMYHGYTF
V gene: TRBV18
CDR3 length: 13

CDR3 protein: CASSEPKTGVGETQYF
V gene: TRBV5-6
CDR3 length: 16

CDR3 protein: CASSDPRGGRTYEQYF
V gene: TRBV10-1
CDR3 length: 16

CDR3 protein: CASTRSGDGYTF
V gene: TRBV13
CDR3 length: 12

CDR3 protein: CASSGGSNSPLHF
V gene: TRBV9
CDR3 length: 13

CDR3 protein: CASSSGTGPREQYF
V gene: TRBV25-1
CDR3 length: 14

CDR3 protein: CASSPFGLAGFEQYF
V gene: TRBV12-3/TRBV12-4
CDR3 length: 15

CDR3 protein: CASSLTHYDSPLHF
V gene: TRBV12-3/TRBV12-4
CDR3 length: 14